This entry lists 18 T cell receptor beta chains sequenced from one sample in a study of blood T cell repertoires in COVID-19. Produced via immunoSEQ multiplex PCR; TCRdb's table is partial and in-frame only. This repertoire shows 95,000 to 150,000 clones, roughly four fifths found once; its top ten account for 3.5% to 5.5%. The sequencing sample was made of peripheral blood. Every receptor here comes from a woman in her 70s with acute or convalescent COVID-19.

V gene TRBV9 combines with J gene TRBJ1-4; TRBD1 is a possible D gene (5 bases). This CDR3 region has 15 residues. Germline CDR1 is SGDLS and CDR2 is YYNGEE. V was pared by 7 bases and J by 0 bases, with 13 bases between. The CDR3: CASASGPATNEKLFF. DNA for the CDR3: TGTGCCAGCGCATCAGGGCCAGCAACTAATGAAAAACTGTTTTTT.

J is TRBJ1-6 and V is TRBV30, with 8 bases that match TRBD1. The ends lost 2 bases at V and 10 bases at J; junction bases unmatched: 7. The CDR3 is 14 residues long. Germline CDR1 reads GTSNPN; CDR2 reads SVGIG (reference sequence). CDR3 sequence: CAWSPGQGGSPLHF. The CDR3 nucleotides read TGTGCCTGGAGTCCCGGACAGGGAGGGTCACCCCTCCACTTT.

The chain uses TRBV5-1 and TRBJ2-1, with D possibly being TRBD2 (7 bases). Trimming took 4 bases from V and 3 from J, leaving 14 bases between them. The CDR3 sequence is 15 residues long. CDR1 and CDR2 (germline): SGHRS, YFSETQ. In DNA form, the CDR3 reads TGCGCCAGCAGCGAAGGGGGGGAGTTCTACAATGAGCAGTTCTTC. It translates to CASSEGGEFYNEQFF.

The V call is TRBV11-2, the J call TRBJ2-3, with 10 bases matching TRBD1. Germline V gene data show CDR1 as SGHAT and CDR2 as FQNNGV. The CDR3 consists of 17 residues. Unmatched junction bases numbered 11, after V lost 6 bases and J lost 2 bases. CDR3 region: CASRAGAGQGNTDTQYF. The CDR3 DNA reads as TGTGCCAGCAGGGCCGGAGCGGGACAGGGGAACACAGATACGCAGTATTTT.

This chain links TRBV30 with TRBJ2-2, with D possibly matching TRBD2 (5 bases). The V gene's germline CDR1 is GTSNPN and CDR2 SVGIG (reference sequence). The CDR3 runs 13 residues. V lost 0 bases, J lost 8 bases, and 10 bases lay in between. The CDR3 coding sequence is TGTGCCTGGAGTGTATCTTGGGAGGGGGAGCTGTTTTTT. This translates into CAWSVSWEGELFF.

The V and J genes are TRBV19 and TRBJ2-3; 7 bases line up with TRBD2. In germline, CDR1 is LNHDA, CDR2 SQIVND (reference sequence). The ends lost 5 bases at V and 2 bases at J; junction bases unmatched: 7. This CDR3 comprises 15 residues. The CDR3 sequence is CASSPTSDYTDTQYF. In DNA form, the CDR3 reads TGTGCCAGTAGTCCTACTAGCGATTACACAGATACGCAGTATTTT.

The gene calls are TRBV18 and TRBJ1-2, with a tentative D call TRBD1 (5 bases). Germline CDR1 KGHSH, CDR2 LQKENI. The CDR3 length is 15 residues. Deletions cut 3 bases from V and 0 bases from J, with 11 bases between. CDR3 DNA sequence: TGTGCCAGCTCACCCGACAGAAACACTAACTATGGCTACACCTTC. Amino acids: CASSPDRNTNYGYTF.

The genes are TRBV5-1 and TRBJ1-2, with D possibly being TRBD1 (5 bases). This CDR3 region has 15 residues. Germline CDR1 SGHRS, CDR2 YFSETQ. The ends were cut back, 0 bases at V and 8 bases at J, with 17 bases in the middle. The CDR3 DNA reads TGCGCCAGCAGCTTGGAAAGGGGCCGAGGATACGGCTACACCTTC. This translates into CASSLERGRGYGYTF.

The chain combines TRBV6-1 with TRBJ1-2; D is possibly TRBD1 (6 bases). The V end was cut by 2 bases, the J end by 5 bases, with 18 bases between. CDR3 length: 16 residues. The V gene's germline CDR1 is MNHNS and CDR2 SASEGT. The chain's CDR3 is CASSELGGRGGYGYTF. CDR3 coding DNA: TGTGCCAGCAGTGAATTAGGAGGCAGGGGTGGATATGGCTACACCTTC.

The V call is TRBV21-1, the J call TRBJ2-3; the table's D call, TRBD2, has no DNA check behind it. TRBV21-1 is marked as a pseudogene. The CDR3 covers 20 residues. This CDR3 is CASSKAGTSGRVVQGDTQYF. DNA for the CDR3: TGTGCCAGCAGCAAAGCAGGGACTAGCGGGAGGGTAGTTCAAGGGGATACGCAGTATTTT.

The chain uses TRBV5-5 and TRBJ1-1; possibly TRBD1 for D (6 bases). The germline V gene encodes CDR1 SGHKS and CDR2 YYEKEE (reference sequence). Trimming left V 6 bases short and J 0 bases short, with 15 bases between. CDR3 length: 15 amino acids. This CDR3 reads CASTLNGQLNTEAFF. The CDR3 nucleotides are TGTGCCAGCACCTTAAATGGACAGCTGAACACTGAAGCTTTCTTT. Based on the CDR3 plus reference TRBV5-5 and TRBJ1-1, the full variable domain is DAGVTQSPTHLIKTRGQQVTLRCSPISGHKSVSWYQQVLGQGPQFIFQYYEKEERGRGNFPDRFSARQFPNYSSELNVNALLLGDSALYLCASTLNGQLNTEAFFGQGTRLTVV.

J is TRBJ2-3 and V is TRBV11-3; 7 bases line up with TRBD1. Germline assignment: CDR1 SGHNT and CDR2 YENEEA. J gave up 3 bases and V 4 bases, and 10 bases lay outside the gene matches. CDR3 length equals 16 residues. The chain's CDR3 is CASSSNRGYQTDTQYF. For the CDR3, the DNA is TGTGCCAGCAGCTCCAACAGGGGATATCAGACAGATACGCAGTATTTT.

The V and J genes are TRBV7-9 and TRBJ1-3; 9 bases are shared with TRBD1. The length of the CDR3 is 15 residues. After removal of 4 bases from V and 4 bases from J, the junction contained 5 bases not matched to a gene. Looked up from germline, CDR1 is SEHNR and CDR2 is FQNEAQ (reference sequence). The CDR3 is CASSSGQGWGNTIYF. CDR3 DNA: TGTGCCAGCAGCTCGGGACAGGGCTGGGGAAACACCATATATTTT.

This chain joins TRBV7-9 and TRBJ1-5; 8 positions agree with TRBD1. CDR3 length equals 13 residues. Germline V gene lookup returns CDR1 SEHNR and CDR2 FQNEAQ (reference sequence). J gave up 7 bases and V 4 bases, and 3 bases lay outside the gene matches. The CDR3 region is CASSSGGRQPQHF. The CDR3 DNA is TGTGCCAGCAGCTCAGGGGGCCGACAGCCCCAGCATTTT.

J is TRBJ1-1 and V is TRBV6-6; D possibly corresponds to TRBD1 (6 bases). The CDR3 runs 17 residues. With 5 bases removed from V and 0 bases from J, the gap between germline ends came to 19 bases. Germline lookup yields CDR1 MNHNY and CDR2 SVGAGI (reference sequence). This chain's CDR3 is CASSPDSYPSVNTEAFF. The CDR3 DNA reads as TGTGCCAGCAGTCCGGACAGCTACCCGTCTGTGAACACTGAAGCTTTCTTT.

The rearrangement links TRBV6-2 or TRBV6-3 to TRBJ1-1, with unresolved D. From germline, CDR1 is MNHEY and CDR2 SVGEGT. This CDR3 region has 15 residues. V was clipped by 4 bases and J by 1 base, with 13 bases between them. Here the CDR3 reads CASSWITAANTEAFF. CDR3 in DNA: TGTGCCAGCAGTTGGATCACAGCCGCGAACACTGAAGCTTTCTTT.

This sequence joins TRBV9 and TRBJ1-2; a weak D match, TRBD1 (5 bases). Trimming removed 2 bases from V and 11 bases from J, with 16 bases in between. The V gene's germline CDR1 is SGDLS and CDR2 YYNGEE. The CDR3 extends over 13 amino acids. This chain's CDR3 is CASSVGDSGKYTF. The CDR3 DNA follows: TGTGCCAGCAGCGTGGGCGACTCAGGGAAGTACACCTTC.

This sequence joins TRBV5-1 and TRBJ1-1, with 9 bases that match TRBD1. Looked up from germline, CDR1 is SGHRS and CDR2 is YFSETQ. CDR3 length: 13 residues. J was trimmed by 5 bases and V by 7 bases; bases with no gene match: 6. CDR3 DNA: TGCGCCAGCCGCGGACAGGGGAGAACTGAAGCTTTCTTT. Translation gives CASRGQGRTEAFF.